This T cell receptor beta chain was captured in a study of T cell repertoires in cytomegalovirus infection. MiXCR, run by TCRdb on the reads, gives a single entry per CDR3 protein. Of about 920,000 distinct CDR3 sequences listed, approximately 33% are singletons. A note on this clonotype: Its target is unknown.

The V gene lost 8 bases and the J gene lost 8 bases, with 15 bases spanning the gap. CDR3 length: 13 amino acids. The germline gives CDR1 MNHNS, CDR2 SASEGT. The sequencing used cultured CD8+ T cells from PBMCs, collected from culture after CMV antigen stimulation. The receptor's source is a human donor in good health (CMV status not recorded). Some clones in this sample may be carry-over from other donors' samples. V gene TRBV6-1 combines with J gene TRBJ1-4; possibly TRBD1 for D (6 bases). Here the CDR3 DNA reads TGTGCCAGCGGTGTAGGGACACAGGAAAAACTGTTTTTT. It yields the protein CASGVGTQEKLFF.